Reported below is one T cell receptor beta chain. In its sample, this clone was seen once. What antigen it recognizes has not been identified. No base qualities exist here, and no much larger clone lies one base off it. The sample originates from a study of blood T cell repertoires in COVID-19 (dated by TCRdb to about 2020). Describing the broader study: Collaborator samples came from the United States, Italy and Spain and covered acute and convalescent phases of COVID-19. The material from the prospective study consisted of cDNA or gDNA derived from T cells, B-cell-depleted T cells, or PBMCs. Deeply sampled blood TCRbeta repertoires from subjects exposed to, actively infected with, or recovered from COVID-19 were included in the dataset. A freely available public database, intended as a resource for researchers studying the immune response to SARS-CoV-2, is where the repertoires were released. The samples were drawn from the first 160 participants of the ongoing ImmuneRACE study and from 950 to 1,500 subjects provided by 6 global collaborators. Sample metadata almost always included a de-identified subject ID, COVID-19 status, age in years and sex. HLA class I and class II types, where available, came from metadata supplied by the sample provider rather than from assay-based typing. What the work shows at the level of the full study, not this receptor alone: The quantity of clinical and demographic metadata differed by source and by participant and was supplied without curation.

Participants in the prospective study were enrolled through a virtual design, were aged roughly 18 to 100 years, and lived in roughly 25 United States geographic areas. To assign participants to cohorts, the prospective study relied on clinical history that participants themselves reported in a screening survey and a study questionnaire. For ImmuneRACE Cohort 3, a participant was defined as recovered based on two consecutive negative NP/OP PCR tests, clearance by a healthcare professional, or resolution of symptoms. Mobile phlebotomists in the prospective study collected whole blood, serum and a nasopharyngeal or oropharyngeal swab from every participant. Prospective study participants could optionally give additional blood draws and questionnaires over an approximately two-month period. Before DNA extraction, prospective study blood samples were shipped either frozen or at room temperature. TCRbeta CDR3 regions were amplified from genomic DNA by means of the immunoSEQ Assay, a bias-controlled multiplex PCR. In the authors' own workflow: The number of nucleated cells in each sample was estimated by amplification of reference gene primers within the assay. To quantify the absolute abundance of each unique TCRbeta CDR3 rearrangement, sequence reads were collapsed and filtered. For each sample, productive Simpson clonality was calculated as the square root of Simpson's diversity index across productive rearrangements. In its TCRdb copy, this immuneACCESS table keeps in-frame sequences only and misses some clones. Where compared with another copy, unresolved V genes explain less than half of these, and the others have no known cause. The V and J calls and clone size come from that table; D and trimming were worked out from the DNA. The sample data list around 180,000 clones, and approximately 80% of these were observed just once. The ten largest clones represent 9.5% to 15% of the sample.

V has 6 bases trimmed and J has 3 bases trimmed; junction bases matching no gene number 4. Taken from the germline V gene (reference sequence), the CDR1 and CDR2 loops are LGHDT and YNNKEL. Including the terminal cysteine and phenylalanine, the CDR3 comprises 13 residues. Only the CDR3 DNA stays, 39 bases, in frame from base 1. Recombination connected TRBV3-1 (or the pseudogene TRBV3-2) to TRBJ2-7; 8 middle bases align to TRBD1. The sequencing sample was made of PBMCs or T cells enriched from blood (not recorded which). The TCR comes from a man in his fifties or sixties who had recovered from COVID-19. The DNA sequence reads TGTGCCAGCAGACGGACAGGGTACTACGAGCAGTACTTC. This yields the protein CASRRTGYYEQYF.